This T cell receptor beta chain originates from a study of T cell responses to AZD1222 COVID-19 vaccine. Whole-study results and caveats: Regions left unmutated in variants are reportedly the target of nearly half of spike-specific TCRs. Spike-specific TCR breadth and depth both grew after two AZD1222 doses. Possibly, clonal diversity was underestimated; donors were largely white British and included more females. Every sample of the repertoires postdated the peak T cell response.

Points on this clone: Its cognate antigen is unknown.

The J segment lost 6 bases and the V segment lost 0 bases, leaving 1 base of the junction unmatched. The germline V gene has CDR1 SGHRS and CDR2 YFSETQ. The CDR3 totals 13 residues. Clones were sequenced by immunoSEQ multiplex PCR, and TCRdb holds only the in-frame ones, with some missing. The table records roughly 100,000 clones, more than 75% of them present only once. The sequence came from an adult in good health. The chain employs TRBV5-1 and TRBJ1-2, with TRBD1 matching 8 bases. Sequences were derived from peripheral blood, sampled on day 0 of AZD1222 vaccination. This chain's CDR3 is CASSLAQGDGYTF. The CDR3 DNA reads as TGCGCCAGCAGCTTGGCACAGGGGGATGGCTACACCTTC.